The clone carrying this T cell receptor beta chain was found a few times. The CDR3 totals 14 residues. V lost 1 base and J lost 8, with 17 bases in between. CDR1 DFQATT and CDR2 SNEGSKA come from the germline V gene (reference sequence). This library used roughly 370 ng RNA and molecular barcoded adaptors spanning alpha/delta and beta/gamma chains. TCRdb re-derived calls from the reads in MiXCR, one entry per CDR3 protein. The sample includes under 150,000 distinct CDR3 sequences, 13% of them seen just once. This record comes from a study of read filtering for tumor transcriptome and immune sequencing. For the study at large: R-ISS stage counts were eight or nine for I, about 15 for II, 6 or 7 for III.

Every patient had bone marrow sampled while the disease was active. The V gene is TRBV20-1, the J gene TRBJ1-1; no definite D call. The sequenced sample consisted of a population of CD138-negative cells sorted from bone marrow. The source is a donor aged 40 or older with multiple myeloma. In DNA form, the CDR3 reads TGCAGTGCTAGAGGTAATATGAGGGTCCGGGAAGCTTTCTTT. Translation gives CSARGNMRVREAFF.